Sequencing of this TCR beta chain was carried out in a study of CXCR3-negative and CXCR3-positive naive CD8 T cells. Study as a whole: For each library, about 1.5 +/- 0.3 million TRB reads were obtained, 120 million to 150 million in total.

The study, taken as a whole, reports: CXCR3-positive naive cells had more hydrophobic TRB CDR3s than CXCR3-negative naive cells. Naive subsets did not differ in surface CD5, and TRB CDR3 properties served to infer TCR strength.

Naive CD8+ T cells were CD45RO-CCR7+CD27+CD95-. About this clonotype itself: As yet, its antigen is unknown.

Germline-derived CDR1 and CDR2 are LGHNA and YNFKEQ. The CDR3 totals 15 residues. The study made its TRB cDNA libraries by 5' RACE, adding UMI labels. One entry per CDR3 protein, without DNA, is what TCRdb gives after re-calling the 5' RACE reads. The ten top clones account for nearly 0.5%, within a sample of some 140,000 distinct CDR3 sequences. This TCR came from a human donor in good health. Some clones in this sample may be carry-over from other donors' samples. The chain is built from TRBV4-2 and TRBJ2-3; the TCRdb D gene call, TRBD1, has no DNA to confirm it. Material: naive CXCR3+ CD8+ T cells from blood. Documented subset: CD45RO-CCR7+CD27+CD95- naive CD8+ T cells expressing CXCR3 (TNR3+). This chain's CDR3 is CASSQAPDNTDTQYF.